A selection of T cell receptor beta chains follows, all from one sample in a study of OX40 agonist ivuxolimab in advanced cancers. The method was immunoSEQ multiplex PCR; TCRdb's version includes in-frame clones alone and lacks a portion of them. Of approximately 70,000 clones listed, 80% to 85% are singletons. This sample comprised CD4+ or CD8+ T cells sorted from blood, obtained in a trial of the OX40 agonist ivuxolimab. The receptors shown here come from an adult with an advanced solid tumor such as melanoma, head and neck, liver or kidney cancer. Each CDR3 is given with its conserved first and last residue. The order of the fields is J gene, V gene, D gene, CDR3 DNA, CDR3 protein. The D gene is left open where the match is weak.

J gene: TRBJ2-1; V gene: TRBV7-2; D gene: NA; CDR3 DNA: TGTGCCAGCAGCCAAGATCTGACCTTCAGCTCCTACAATGAGCAGTTCTTC; CDR3 protein: CASSQDLTFSSYNEQFF
J gene: TRBJ2-6; V gene: TRBV18; D gene: NA; CDR3 DNA: TGTGCCAGCTCACACGCTCAGGGGTACGGGGCCAACGTCCTGACTTTC; CDR3 protein: CASSHAQGYGANVLTF
J gene: TRBJ1-1; V gene: TRBV4-1; D gene: NA; CDR3 DNA: TGCGCCAGCAGCCAGATGACTACAGGGTCGAACACTGAAGCTTTCTTT; CDR3 protein: CASSQMTTGSNTEAFF
J gene: TRBJ1-3; V gene: TRBV7-9; D gene: NA; CDR3 DNA: TGTGCCAGCAGCCCCCAGGGGCGCTCTGGAAACACCATATATTTT; CDR3 protein: CASSPQGRSGNTIYF
J gene: TRBJ1-2; V gene: TRBV5-6; D gene: NA; CDR3 DNA: TGTGCCAGCAGGGGCGGGACCCTCTTCAACTATGGCTACACCTTC; CDR3 protein: CASRGGTLFNYGYTF
J gene: TRBJ1-1; V gene: TRBV14; D gene: NA; CDR3 DNA: TGTGCCAGCAGCCAAGTCCCGACATTTTTAACTGAAGCTTTCTTT; CDR3 protein: CASSQVPTFLTEAFF
J gene: TRBJ1-1; V gene: TRBV11-1; D gene: NA; CDR3 DNA: TGTGCCAGCAGTTTTCAAACGAACACTGAAGCTTTCTTT; CDR3 protein: CASSFQTNTEAFF
J gene: TRBJ2-5; V gene: TRBV5-1; D gene: TRBD1; CDR3 DNA: TGCGCCAGCAGCTTGGAGGGACAGGGTGGAGAGACCCAGTACTTC; CDR3 protein: CASSLEGQGGETQYF
J gene: TRBJ1-1; V gene: TRBV2; D gene: NA; CDR3 DNA: TGTGCCAGCAGTGTGGCGGGGGGATACACTGAAGCTTTCTTT; CDR3 protein: CASSVAGGYTEAFF
J gene: TRBJ1-3; V gene: TRBV2; D gene: TRBD1; CDR3 DNA: TGTGCCAGCAGACGCCGACAGGGGAGAAACGGAAACACCATATATTTT; CDR3 protein: CASRRRQGRNGNTIYF
J gene: TRBJ1-6; V gene: TRBV5-8; D gene: TRBD1; CDR3 DNA: TGTGCCAGCAGCCCCGGACAGGGGGGCAATTCACCCCTCCACTTT; CDR3 protein: CASSPGQGGNSPLHF
J gene: TRBJ2-3; V gene: TRBV5-1; D gene: TRBD2; CDR3 DNA: TGCGCCAGCAGCTTGGCACTAGCGGGAGGAGCAGATACGCAGTATTTT; CDR3 protein: CASSLALAGGADTQYF
J gene: TRBJ2-2; V gene: TRBV5-4; D gene: TRBD1; CDR3 DNA: TGTGCCAGCAGCTTAACAGGGGGCTATTACACCGGGGAGCTGTTTTTT; CDR3 protein: CASSLTGGYYTGELFF
J gene: TRBJ2-3; V gene: TRBV7-9; D gene: NA; CDR3 DNA: TGTGCCAGCAGCTTATCCCGACAGCCCACAGATACGCAGTATTTT; CDR3 protein: CASSLSRQPTDTQYF